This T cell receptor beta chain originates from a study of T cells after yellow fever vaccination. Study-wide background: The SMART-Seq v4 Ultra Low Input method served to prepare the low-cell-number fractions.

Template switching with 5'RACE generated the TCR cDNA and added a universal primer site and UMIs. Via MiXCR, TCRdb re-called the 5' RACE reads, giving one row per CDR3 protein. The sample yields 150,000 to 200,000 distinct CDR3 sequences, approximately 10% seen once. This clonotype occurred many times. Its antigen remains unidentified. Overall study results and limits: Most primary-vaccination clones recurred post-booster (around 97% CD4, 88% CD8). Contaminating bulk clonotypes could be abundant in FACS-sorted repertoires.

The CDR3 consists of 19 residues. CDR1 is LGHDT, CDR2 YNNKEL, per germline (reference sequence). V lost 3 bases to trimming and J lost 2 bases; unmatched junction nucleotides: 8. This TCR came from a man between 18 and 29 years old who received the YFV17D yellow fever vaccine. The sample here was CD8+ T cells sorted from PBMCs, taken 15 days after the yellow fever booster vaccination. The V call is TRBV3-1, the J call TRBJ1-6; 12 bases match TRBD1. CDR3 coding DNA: TGTGCCAGCAGCCATGGGCCGGGACAGGGGGCGACCTATAATTCACCCCTCCACTTT. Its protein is CASSHGPGQGATYNSPLHF.